This TCR beta chain was identified during a study of blood T cell repertoires in COVID-19. Study in general: Both acute and convalescent COVID-19 samples were obtained from the United States, Italy and Spain.

Original data processing: Scientists estimated how many nucleated cells there were by amplifying reference gene primers. TCRdb's table, derived via immunoSEQ multiplex PCR, lists solely in-frame clones and lacks some. The DNA gave D and trimming, while V, J and clone size come from that table. The repertoire holds fewer than 250,000 clones, 70% to 90% seen once, with about 6.3% in the top ten. Trimming removed 0 bases from V and 2 bases from J, with 5 bases in between. The CDR3 totals 14 residues. Germline CDR1 is SGHRS and CDR2 is YFSETQ. This receptor was obtained from a woman aged 55-70 years with active or convalescent COVID-19. What was sequenced was peripheral blood. The V call is TRBV5-1, the J call TRBJ2-2; unclear D gene. The CDR3 is CASSLALNTGELFF. The CDR3 DNA reads as TGCGCCAGCAGCTTGGCCCTTAACACCGGGGAGCTGTTTTTT. Full variable domain (missing parts from reference TRBV5-1 and TRBJ2-2): KAGVTQTPRYLIKTRGQQVTLSCSPISGHRSVSWYQQTPGQGLQFLFEYFSETQRNKGNFPGRFSGRQFSNSRSEMNVSTLELGDSALYLCASSLALNTGELFFGEGSRLTVL.